This T cell receptor (beta chain) was documented in a study of CD8+ T cells in alopecia areata. This clone turned up a few times. Its cognate antigen is unknown. Sequencing relied on a cDNA template that was reverse transcribed from extracted RNA. TCRdb's table, derived via immunoSEQ multiplex PCR, lists solely in-frame clones and lacks some. Of roughly 200,000 clones in the sample, roughly 50% are singletons; the top ten hold roughly 12%. General observations from the study: For patients receiving tofacitinib, scalp clonality and expanded CD8+ clones among the top 100 significantly decreased. Scalp repertoires also include resident alphabeta T cells from normal skin.

Treatment reported: oral pan-JAK inhibitor, 5-10 mg twice daily. Sequencing was performed on CD8+ T cells sorted from blood, taken at week 24, from a patient treated with tofacitinib. The receptor was isolated from a human donor with alopecia areata.

Here the CDR3 DNA reads TGCGCCAGCAGGGCTAGCGGGGGGCGGGATACGCAGTATTTT. Its translation: CASRASGGRDTQYF. J is TRBJ2-3 and V is TRBV4-1; 11 nucleotides align to TRBD2. The length of the CDR3 is 14 residues. Unmatched junction bases numbered 5, after V lost 6 bases and J lost 6 bases. Per germline, CDR1 MGHRA and CDR2 YSYEKL.